The 18 T cell receptor beta chains presented below share a single source sample, sequenced in a study of T cell responses to AZD1222 COVID-19 vaccine. Produced via immunoSEQ multiplex PCR; TCRdb's table is partial and in-frame only. The repertoire holds approximately 140,000 clones, approximately 92% seen once, with roughly 3.1% in the top ten. This specimen was peripheral blood, taken on day 0 of AZD1222 vaccination. The receptors stem from an adult in good health.

The chain links TRBV6-5 to TRBJ2-7, with TRBD1 identical over 8 bases. Germline V gene sequence: CDR1 MNHEY, CDR2 SVGAGI. J gave up 5 bases and V 0 bases, and 3 bases lay outside the gene matches. This CDR3 spans 14 amino acids. CDR3 region: CASSYSAGGDEQYF. The CDR3 coding sequence is TGTGCCAGCAGTTACTCGGCAGGGGGCGACGAGCAGTACTTC.

This chain connects TRBV9 to TRBJ1-5, with D perhaps TRBD1 (5 bases). With 4 bases removed from V and 3 bases from J, the gap between germline ends came to 14 bases. Per the germline V gene, CDR1 is SGDLS and CDR2 is YYNGEE. The CDR3 loop spans 15 amino acids. The CDR3 DNA reads TGTGCCAGCAGCTACCCGGGGGTCATCAATCAGCCCCAGCATTTT. This codes for CASSYPGVINQPQHF.

This clone occurred a few times. V and J are TRBV3-1 (or the pseudogene TRBV3-2) and TRBJ1-6; D is uncertain. The CDR3 length is 15 residues. V was trimmed by 1 base and J by 6 bases, leaving 10 bases between them. CDR1 is LGHDT and CDR2 is YNNKEL in the germline V gene (reference sequence). The CDR3 loop reads CASSQARAPNSPLHF. The CDR3 DNA reads TGTGCCAGCAGCCAAGCTAGGGCTCCTAATTCACCCCTCCACTTT.

The chain is built from TRBV27 and TRBJ1-2, with 7 bases fitting TRBD1. V trimming: 2 bases; J trimming: 5 bases; junction bases outside the gene matches: 11. From germline, CDR1 is MNHEY and CDR2 SMNVEV (reference sequence). There are 16 residues in the CDR3. CDR3 in DNA: TGTGCCAGCAGTTTAATTGCGGAAGGGGGCGCGTATGGCTACACCTTC. Amino acids: CASSLIAEGGAYGYTF.

This clone showed up just a few times. The chain couples TRBV5-5 to TRBJ2-5, with TRBD2 matching over 10 bases. The CDR3 totals 15 residues. CDR1 SGHKS and CDR2 YYEKEE come from the germline V gene (reference sequence). The V segment lost 0 bases and the J segment 5 bases; nucleotides outside the gene matches: 4. This CDR3 is CASSLGTSGLETQYF. CDR3 bases: TGTGCCAGCAGCTTGGGGACTAGCGGTCTTGAGACCCAGTACTTC.

V and J are TRBV6-2 or TRBV6-3 and TRBJ2-3, with D unresolved. The germline V and J ends were trimmed by 4 bases and 3 bases, with 11 bases remaining between them. Per the germline V gene, CDR1 is MNHEY and CDR2 is SVGEGT. The CDR3 loop spans 14 amino acids. The CDR3 DNA is TGTGCCAGCAGTTCCGCGCTGGGTACAGATACGCAGTATTTT. Translating it yields CASSSALGTDTQYF.

This clone was detected only once. V usage is TRBV12-3 or TRBV12-4 and J usage is TRBJ2-7; TRBD1 matches 7 bases. J lost 1 base, V lost 7 bases, and 4 bases had no gene match. This CDR3 contains 13 residues. The CDR3: CASTWDSSYEQYF. The CDR3 coding sequence is TGTGCCAGCACCTGGGACAGTTCCTACGAGCAGTACTTC.

V and J are TRBV29-1 and TRBJ1-2, with 7 positions matching TRBD1. Germline CDR1 reads SQVTM; CDR2 reads ANQGSEA. The CDR3 covers 12 residues. The V gene end was trimmed by 3 bases and the J gene end by 4 bases; junction bases not matched to a gene: 2. In DNA, the CDR3 is TGCAGCGTTGATGGGACAGCCTATGGCTACACCTTC. Translating gives CSVDGTAYGYTF.

The CDR3: CASSPYGGGTGVHEQYF. CDR3 DNA sequence: TGTGCCAGCAGCCCATACGGGGGCGGGACAGGGGTGCACGAGCAGTACTTC. The V and J genes are TRBV11-3 and TRBJ2-7, with TRBD1 matching 10 bases. Germline V gene sequence: CDR1 SGHNT, CDR2 YENEEA. After removal of 5 bases from V and 5 bases from J, the junction contained 15 bases not matched to a gene. This CDR3 spans 17 amino acids.

This clone was observed once. V gene TRBV29-1 combines with J gene TRBJ1-1, with TRBD1 as a possible D gene (5 bases). This CDR3 has 13 residues. Germline assignment: CDR1 SQVTM and CDR2 ANQGSEA. V shed 7 bases and J shed 7 bases, with 19 bases lying between them. The CDR3 bases are TGCAGCGCTACACGAGGGGCTGGGGGTGAAGCTTTCTTT. Translating gives CSATRGAGGEAFF.

J is TRBJ1-1 and V is TRBV18; D remains ambiguous. The V end was cut by 2 bases, the J end by 3 bases, with 10 bases between. There are 14 residues in the CDR3. In germline, CDR1 is KGHSH, CDR2 LQKENI. DNA of the CDR3: TGTGCCAGCTCACCATTACCGGTAGACACTGAAGCTTTCTTT. This sequence encodes CASSPLPVDTEAFF.

This chain links TRBV18 with TRBJ1-1, with D tentatively TRBD1 (5 bases). The CDR3 is made up of 14 amino acids. Germline V CDR1 and CDR2: KGHSH, LQKENI. The V gene lost 6 bases and the J gene lost 1 base, with 12 bases spanning the gap. CDR3 DNA: TGTGCCAGCTCCCCCCTGGGGCCGAACACTGAAGCTTTCTTT. Protein sequence: CASSPLGPNTEAFF. The variable domain in full, completed from reference TRBV18 and TRBJ1-1, reads NAGVMQNPRHLVRRRGQEARLRCSPMKGHSHVYWYRQLPEEGLKFMVYLQKENIIDESGMPKERFSAEFPKEGPSILRIQQVVRGDSAAYFCASSPLGPNTEAFFGQGTRLTVV.

The rearrangement uses TRBV4-3 and TRBJ2-3; D uncertain. Germline V gene lookup returns CDR1 LGHNA and CDR2 YSLEER. This CDR3 spans 15 amino acids. The V end lost 1 base, the J end lost 5 bases, and 13 bases lay between the germline ends. In nucleotides, the CDR3 is TGCGCCAGCAGCCAAGGTCGGGTGGGCCTAGATACGCAGTATTTT. This codes for CASSQGRVGLDTQYF.

The chain links TRBV11-2 to TRBJ2-5, with 11 nucleotides matching TRBD2. Germline assignment: CDR1 SGHAT and CDR2 FQNNGV. The CDR3 has 15 residues. V gave up 1 base and J gave up 4 bases; unmatched junction bases: 2. CDR3 in amino acids: CASSLVGLAGETQYF. CDR3 bases: TGTGCCAGCAGCTTAGTAGGACTAGCGGGAGAGACCCAGTACTTC.

Regarding this clone: This specimen includes other DNA sequences encoding the same CDR3. The chain has TRBV10-3 and TRBJ1-1; possibly TRBD1 for D (5 bases). The CDR3 is 13 residues long. The V gene's germline CDR1 is ENHRY and CDR2 SYGVKD. Trimming removed 3 bases at V and 2 bases at J, with 7 bases between. The DNA for the CDR3 is TGTGCCATCAGTGAACAGGCCAACACTGAAGCTTTCTTT. Its translation is CAISEQANTEAFF.

The chain employs TRBV7-3 and TRBJ2-1; 10 positions agree with TRBD2. V trimming: 5 bases; J trimming: 7 bases; junction bases outside the gene matches: 8. The CDR3 contains 15 residues. Germline V gives CDR1 SGHTA, CDR2 FQGTGA. In DNA form, the CDR3 reads TGTGCCAGCAGCCCGGGACTAGCGCAATCAAATGAGCAGTTCTTC. This codes for CASSPGLAQSNEQFF.

V is TRBV5-1 and J is TRBJ1-1; D call uncertain. The CDR3 is 14 amino acids. Per the germline V gene, CDR1 is SGHRS and CDR2 is YFSETQ. V lost 0 bases, J lost 1 base, and 7 bases lay in between. The CDR3 is CASSLEPGNTEAFF. The CDR3 DNA is TGCGCCAGCAGCTTGGAGCCGGGGAACACTGAAGCTTTCTTT. The whole variable domain, remainder taken from reference TRBV5-1 and TRBJ1-1, is KAGVTQTPRYLIKTRGQQVTLSCSPISGHRSVSWYQQTPGQGLQFLFEYFSETQRNKGNFPGRFSGRQFSNSRSEMNVSTLELGDSALYLCASSLEPGNTEAFFGQGTRLTVV.

The gene calls are TRBV7-8 and TRBJ2-5, with 12 nucleotides matching TRBD2. CDR3 size: 16 residues. V was clipped by 5 bases and J by 5 bases; unmatched bases: 9. CDR1 and CDR2 from the germline V gene are SGHVS and FQNEAQ. The CDR3 region is CASSLPLAGGLETQYF. CDR3 coding DNA: TGTGCCAGCAGCCTACCCCTAGCGGGAGGGCTGGAGACCCAGTACTTC.